These 20 T cell receptor beta chains share one sample of origin, sequenced in a study of cytomegalovirus exposure and HLA in healthy donors. Both 60 Vbeta primers and 13 Jbeta primers went into the PCR. Sequencing was performed with immunoSEQ multiplex PCR; in TCRdb, only in-frame clones are kept and a portion is missing. The table lists about 160,000 clones, under 90% of them singletons, with around 1.5% in the top ten. The sample taken for sequencing was PBMCs. These receptors originate from a male donor in good health and CMV-seronegative.

This chain connects TRBV6-5 to TRBJ2-3; the match to TRBD1 covers 8 bases. The J segment lost 0 bases and the V segment lost 6 bases, leaving 5 bases of the junction unmatched. Germline assignment: CDR1 MNHEY and CDR2 SVGAGI. The CDR3 has 15 amino acids. The CDR3 region has the DNA TGTGCCAGCAGGCGGACAGGGAAAAGCACAGATACGCAGTATTTT. The encoded protein is CASRRTGKSTDTQYF.

This chain joins TRBV9 and TRBJ1-3; the D gene is possibly TRBD1 (6 bases). The germline CDR1 and CDR2 sequences are SGDLS and YYNGEE. The CDR3 contains 19 residues. V was trimmed by 5 bases and J by 0 bases, leaving 24 bases between them. CDR3 sequence: CASRGEGSPQGSSGNTIYF. The CDR3 nucleotides are TGTGCCAGCAGGGGAGAAGGGTCCCCGCAGGGGAGCTCTGGAAACACCATATATTTT. Full variable domain (rest looked up from reference TRBV9 and TRBJ1-3): DSGVTQTPKHLITATGQRVTLRCSPRSGDLSVYWYQQSLDQGLQFLIQYYNGEERAKGNILERFSAQQFPDLHSELNLSSLELGDSALYFCASRGEGSPQGSSGNTIYFGEGSWLTVV.

The sample holds one count of this clone. J is TRBJ1-4 and V is TRBV5-6; 9 positions match TRBD1. The CDR3 runs to 14 residues. The germline V gene has CDR1 SGHDT and CDR2 YYEEEE. V trimming: 5 bases; J trimming: 7 bases; junction bases outside the gene matches: 6. DNA of the CDR3: TGTGCCAGCAGAATAGGACAGGGGTCTGAAAAACTGTTTTTT. Translated: CASRIGQGSEKLFF.

The rearrangement uses TRBV6-5 and TRBJ2-2; D call uncertain. Germline assignment: CDR1 MNHEY and CDR2 SVGAGI. This CDR3 has 12 residues. V was cut by 6 bases and J by 1 base, with 3 bases left in between. CDR3 coding DNA: TGTGCCAGCAGACTGAACACCGGGGAGCTGTTTTTT. Translation: CASRLNTGELFF.

This chain connects TRBV9 to TRBJ1-3; D is possibly TRBD1 (5 bases). Trimming cost V 3 bases and J 0 bases, with 7 bases left between them. The CDR3 is 14 residues long. Germline V gene lookup returns CDR1 SGDLS and CDR2 YYNGEE. The CDR3 region has the DNA TGTGCCAGCAGCGACAGGAGCTCTGGAAACACCATATATTTT. Its translation is CASSDRSSGNTIYF.

This rearrangement joins TRBV11-2 to TRBJ1-6, with TRBD1 matching over 7 bases. V lost 0 bases and J lost 8; bases outside the gene matches: 4. Germline values: CDR1 SGHAT, CDR2 FQNNGV. There are 15 residues in the CDR3. CDR3 sequence reads: CASSLEGRGYSPLHF. As DNA, the CDR3 is TGTGCCAGCAGCTTAGAGGGCAGGGGGTATTCACCCCTCCACTTT.

This rearrangement joins TRBV28 to TRBJ1-5; D call uncertain. The CDR3 contains 17 residues. V shed 2 bases and J shed 0 bases, with 14 bases lying between them. Germline CDR1 reads MDHEN; CDR2 reads SYDVKM. CDR3 nucleotides: TGTGCCAGCAGTTTAGAGGGCGGTCGCTTTAGCAATCAGCCCCAGCATTTT. It encodes CASSLEGGRFSNQPQHF.

The chain uses TRBV2 and TRBJ2-3; 8 positions match TRBD2. V was pared by 7 bases and J by 2 bases, with 14 bases of the junction left unmatched. The CDR3 sequence is 17 residues long. Germline V lookup: CDR1 SNHLY, CDR2 FYNNEI. CDR3 amino acids: CASNGLAGRGSTDTQYF. The CDR3 bases are TGTGCCAGCAATGGGTTAGCGGGGAGGGGATCCACAGATACGCAGTATTTT.

The chain has TRBV6-1 and TRBJ2-5, with TRBD1 matching 8 bases. The DNA end lines up better with TRBJ2-7; the J call may be wrong. Germline CDR1 reads MNHNS; CDR2 reads SASEGT. The CDR3 is 14 amino acids. The CDR3 protein is CASSPQGAVNEQYF. DNA of the CDR3: TGTGCCAGCAGTCCCCAGGGGGCCGTCAACGAGCAGTACTTC.

The gene calls are TRBV29-1 and TRBJ1-1, with D possibly matching TRBD1 (6 bases). Trimming took 5 bases from V and 4 from J, leaving 11 bases between them. This CDR3 spans 12 amino acids. Germline CDR1 is SQVTM and CDR2 is ANQGSEA. CDR3 loop: CSVNRETTEAFF. The CDR3 nucleotides are TGCAGCGTTAACAGGGAGACCACTGAAGCTTTCTTT.

CDR3 in amino acids: CAWRPGQSNEKLFF. CDR3 bases: TGTGCCTGGCGCCCGGGACAGTCTAATGAAAAACTGTTTTTT. This chain connects TRBV30 to TRBJ1-4; 7 positions agree with TRBD1. Germline V gives CDR1 GTSNPN, CDR2 SVGIG (reference sequence). This CDR3 contains 14 residues. The trim removed 5 bases at V and 3 bases at J, leaving 6 bases unmatched.

This chain uses TRBV29-1 with TRBJ1-1; TRBD1 aligns across 9 bases. The CDR3 has 13 residues. Trimming at V came to 5 bases and at J to 3 bases, leaving 4 bases not matched to a gene. From germline, CDR1 is SQVTM and CDR2 ANQGSEA. CDR3 protein: CSVQTGGDTEAFF. DNA for the CDR3: TGCAGCGTTCAGACAGGGGGAGACACTGAAGCTTTCTTT.

The chain employs TRBV14 and TRBJ2-5; 14 nucleotides match TRBD2. V was pared by 4 bases and J by 5 bases, with 3 bases of the junction left unmatched. Germline V gene lookup returns CDR1 SGHDN and CDR2 FVKESK. The CDR3 has 15 residues. This chain's CDR3 is CASSRGLAGVETQYF. As DNA, the CDR3 is TGTGCCAGCAGCCGGGGACTAGCGGGAGTGGAGACCCAGTACTTC.

The chain combines TRBV18 with TRBJ2-7, with 8 bases that match TRBD2. Trimming cost V 4 bases and J 1 base; bases outside gene matches: 6. The CDR3 runs 15 residues. Germline CDR1 and CDR2: KGHSH and LQKENI. As DNA, the CDR3 is TGTGCCAGCTCACTGACTAGCGTGATTTCCTACGAGCAGTACTTC. This translates into CASSLTSVISYEQYF.

The rearrangement links TRBV5-6 to TRBJ2-5; possible D gene TRBD2, 5 bases. This CDR3 comprises 14 residues. V lost 2 bases, J lost 0 bases, and 8 bases lay in between. CDR1 and CDR2 (germline): SGHDT, YYEEEE. For the CDR3, the DNA is TGTGCCAGCAGCTTAGGACTGTACCAAGAGACCCAGTACTTC. It is translated as CASSLGLYQETQYF.

The chain couples TRBV5-6 to TRBJ2-3; D call uncertain. The CDR3 has 15 residues. Trimming stripped 2 bases from V and 2 bases from J, with 12 bases between. Germline CDR1 and CDR2: SGHDT and YYEEEE. In nucleotides, the CDR3 is TGTGCCAGCAGCTTACCGTCGGCGGACACAGATACGCAGTATTTT. As protein: CASSLPSADTDTQYF. Using reference TRBV5-6 and TRBJ2-3 for the parts outside the CDR3, the full variable domain is DAGVTQSPTHLIKTRGQQVTLRCSPKSGHDTVSWYQQALGQGPQFIFQYYEEEERQRGNFPDRFSGHQFPNYSSELNVNALLLGDSALYLCASSLPSADTDTQYFGPGTRLTVL.

The chain employs TRBV5-4 and TRBJ1-2; 10 nucleotides align to TRBD1. Per the germline V gene, CDR1 is SGHNT and CDR2 is YYREEE (reference sequence). The length of the CDR3 is 16 residues. Trimming took 10 bases from V and 0 from J; bases not matched to a gene: 12. In DNA, the CDR3 is TGTGCCGCGCGGGCAGACAGGGGGCTTTCTAACTATGGCTACACCTTC. It is translated as CAARADRGLSNYGYTF.

J is TRBJ2-1 and V is TRBV19; 9 bases agree with TRBD2. The CDR3 is 13 amino acids. J was trimmed by 15 bases and V by 3 bases; bases with no gene match: 9. Germline CDR1 LNHDA, CDR2 SQIVND (reference sequence). In DNA form, the CDR3 reads TGTGCCAGTAGTATTTCGGCGGGAGGGCCTTTGTTCTTC. It translates to CASSISAGGPLFF.

This rearrangement joins TRBV14 to TRBJ2-7, with D hard to call. With 0 bases removed from V and 2 bases from J, the gap between germline ends came to 23 bases. The CDR3 runs 19 residues. The germline V gene encodes CDR1 SGHDN and CDR2 FVKESK. The CDR3: CASSQEVLPAVSIPYEQYF. CDR3 DNA: TGTGCCAGCAGCCAAGAAGTACTACCCGCGGTTAGTATTCCCTACGAGCAGTACTTC. Full variable domain (remainder filled in from reference TRBV14 and TRBJ2-7): EAGVTQFPSHSVIEKGQTVTLRCDPISGHDNLYWYRRVMGKEIKFLLHFVKESKQDESGMPNNRFLAERTGGTYSTLKVQPAELEDSGVYFCASSQEVLPAVSIPYEQYFGPGTRLTVT.

The chain couples TRBV7-3 to TRBJ2-1; 12 positions match TRBD2. This CDR3 region has 15 residues. Germline-derived CDR1 and CDR2 are SGHTA and FQGTGA. V was pared by 5 bases and J by 7 bases, with 6 bases of the junction left unmatched. The CDR3 DNA is TGTGCCAGCAGCGGACTAGCGGGGAACCATAATGAGCAGTTCTTC. It encodes CASSGLAGNHNEQFF.